This T cell receptor (beta chain) is from a study of T-cell reconstitution after alpha-beta-depleted transplantation in children. Study findings and constraints: Several hundred graft clones that had expanded were reportedly the source of alpha-beta T cells about two months after transplant. T-cell numbers and diversity, one year after transplant, stemmed largely from T cells that were newly produced. Surviving recipient T cells and thymic progenitors underlay high day-60 TCRbeta diversity in some patients.

This clonotype turned up a few times. The antigen remains unidentified. Trimming cost V 1 base and J 2 bases, with 8 bases left between them. In germline, CDR1 is SEHNR, CDR2 FQNEAQ (reference sequence). The CDR3 consists of 14 residues. Molecular barcoding with unique molecular identifiers was used for the TCRbeta library. In TCRdb, the PCR reads were re-called with MiXCR into one record per CDR3 protein. The sample records about 290,000 distinct CDR3 sequences, roughly a tenth being singletons. This sample comprised PBMCs, obtained before TCRalphabeta/CD19-depleted stem cell transplant. J is TRBJ1-2 and V is TRBV7-9; D not certain. This TCR came from a boy under three years old with acute myeloid leukemia, due to receive a stem cell transplant. In DNA form, the CDR3 reads TGTGCCAGCAGCTTAGTCCTGGGGAACTATGGCTACACCTTC. Translation gives CASSLVLGNYGYTF.